The 5 T cell receptor beta chains reported below all come from one sample, sequenced in a study of cytomegalovirus exposure and HLA in healthy donors. The primer mix had 60 Vbeta and 13 Jbeta primers. The data were produced by immunoSEQ multiplex PCR, yet TCRdb's version contains in-frame clones alone and is incomplete. The table has roughly 100,000 clones, around four fifths seen once; the top ten hold more than 3%. Source material: PBMCs. The receptors come from a female donor in good health and CMV-seropositive.

The CDR3 sequence: CASSNPTGERGEKLFF. As DNA, the CDR3 is TGCGCCAGCAGCAATCCGACAGGGGAGCGAGGTGAAAAACTGTTTTTT. The V gene is TRBV5-1, the J gene TRBJ1-4, with 8 bases aligning to TRBD1. After removal of 4 bases from V and 7 bases from J, the junction contained 12 bases not matched to a gene. This CDR3 region has 16 residues. Germline loops: CDR1 SGHRS, CDR2 YFSETQ.

This sequence joins TRBV4-1 and TRBJ1-2; no firm D call. Trimming shortened V by 0 bases and J by 6 bases, and 8 bases separated the two germline ends. Looked up from germline, CDR1 is MGHRA and CDR2 is YSYEKL. The CDR3 contains 13 residues. Written as DNA, the CDR3 is TGCGCCAGCAGCCAAGATCCCGGGAATGGCTACACCTTC. Translated, it gives CASSQDPGNGYTF.

This clone was found a few times. The chain links TRBV6-1 to TRBJ1-1; D ambiguous. V was trimmed by 2 bases and J by 4 bases, leaving 11 bases between them. The CDR3 contains 14 residues. Germline V gene sequence: CDR1 MNHNS, CDR2 SASEGT. CDR3 nucleotide sequence: TGTGCCAGCAGTGAAAAGGAGGAAGGCACTGAAGCTTTCTTT. Its protein product is CASSEKEEGTEAFF.

This chain joins TRBV27 and TRBJ1-6; the match to TRBD1 covers 7 bases. Germline CDR1 and CDR2: MNHEY and SMNVEV (reference sequence). Trimming took 6 bases from V and 6 from J; bases not matched to a gene: 11. The CDR3 consists of 16 residues. Here the CDR3 DNA reads TGTGCCAGCAGCTATTCCGGGACAGCTTCTAATTCACCCCTCCACTTT. Translation: CASSYSGTASNSPLHF.

This clone has only one observation. The chain is built from TRBV9 and TRBJ2-7; no clear D gene. V was trimmed by 2 bases and J by 0 bases, leaving 9 bases between them. The CDR3 length is 14 residues. The germline V gene has CDR1 SGDLS and CDR2 YYNGEE. In DNA, the CDR3 is TGTGCCAGCAGCGTGGGCGACCGCTCCTACGAGCAGTACTTC. Protein sequence: CASSVGDRSYEQYF.